The rows below give T cell receptor beta chains drawn from one sample of a study of blood T cell repertoires in COVID-19. Sequenced by immunoSEQ multiplex PCR; TCRdb stores in-frame clones only, minus some. This sample carries approximately 220,000 clones, roughly 87% of them seen once, and the ten largest clones take 2% to 3%. Sequenced sample: PBMCs or T cells enriched from blood (not recorded which). The source is a woman aged 30 to 39 with acute COVID-19. CDR3s include the opening cysteine and the closing phenylalanine or tryptophan. A D gene is named only where the DNA matches it firmly. Size is omitted from some rows. Given values are once, few, many or a class for expanded clones.

j_call	d_call	clone_size	v_call	cdr3_aa	cdr3_nt
TRBJ1-2	TRBD1	few	TRBV19	CASSRGYPGQGLYGYTF	TGTGCCAGTAGCAGAGGGTATCCGGGACAGGGTCTCTATGGCTACACCTTC
TRBJ2-7	TRBD1	NA	TRBV5-1	CASSQDRATYEQYF	TGCGCCAGCAGCCAGGACAGGGCTACCTACGAGCAGTACTTC
TRBJ1-2	TRBD1	NA	TRBV3-1/TRBV3-2	CASSLGTGWDYGYTF	TGTGCCAGCAGCCTTGGGACAGGCTGGGACTATGGCTACACCTTC
TRBJ1-3	TRBD1	NA	TRBV7-9	CARDTRGLSGNTIYF	TGTGCCAGAGACACCAGGGGGCTGAGCGGAAACACCATATATTTT
TRBJ2-1	TRBD1	once	TRBV11-2	CASSTDRGEQFF	TGTGCCAGCAGCACGGACAGGGGTGAGCAGTTCTTC
TRBJ2-7	TRBD1	NA	TRBV5-1	CASSSRGYEQYF	TGCGCCAGCAGCTCCAGGGGGTACGAGCAGTACTTC
TRBJ1-1	TRBD1	NA	TRBV5-1	CASSLARGLNTEAFF	TGCGCCAGCAGCTTGGCCAGGGGGCTGAACACTGAAGCTTTCTTT
TRBJ1-6	NA	NA	TRBV27	CASSRSGLNSPLHF	TGTGCCAGCAGTCGATCAGGGTTGAATTCACCCCTCCACTTT
TRBJ2-6	NA	NA	TRBV10-2	CASLSRAPCTGANVLTF	TGCGCCAGCCTCTCGAGGGCCCCCTGCACTGGGGCCAACGTCCTGACTTTC
TRBJ1-1	NA	NA	TRBV5-4	CASSLATGINTEAFF	TGTGCCAGCAGCTTGGCTACAGGGATAAACACTGAAGCTTTCTTT
TRBJ2-5	NA	NA	TRBV19	CASSIGLAWETQYF	TGTGCCAGTAGTATCGGTCTAGCATGGGAGACCCAGTACTTC
TRBJ2-7	NA	NA	TRBV6-5	CASSFLDRSYEQYF	TGTGCCAGCAGTTTCTTGGACAGATCCTACGAGCAGTACTTC
TRBJ1-6	NA	few	TRBV11-3	CASSLGGNSPLHF	TGTGCCAGCAGCTTAGGAGGGAATTCACCCCTCCACTTT
TRBJ1-5	TRBD1	NA	TRBV6-5	CASSPTGEAQPQHF	TGTGCCAGCAGTCCAACAGGGGAGGCTCAGCCCCAGCATTTT
TRBJ2-7	NA	NA	TRBV7-9	CASSSRGSYEQYF	TGTGCCAGCAGCTCCAGGGGTTCCTACGAGCAGTACTTC
TRBJ1-1	NA	NA	TRBV7-9	CASSSPEANTEAFF	TGTGCCAGCAGCTCCCCAGAGGCGAACACTGAAGCTTTCTTT
TRBJ2-5	TRBD1	NA	TRBV2	CASSVRTGRGETQYF	TGTGCCAGCAGTGTCCGGACAGGGCGGGGAGAGACCCAGTACTTC
TRBJ1-6	TRBD1	NA	TRBV6-1	CASSEATGGAGNSPLHF	TGTGCCAGCAGTGAAGCGACAGGGGGCGCGGGAAATTCACCCCTCCACTTT
TRBJ1-2	NA	few	TRBV2	CASSDGAAGDGYTF	TGTGCCAGCAGCGATGGGGCCGCGGGGGATGGCTACACCTTC
TRBJ1-6	NA	NA	TRBV3-1/TRBV3-2	CASSQQGIGGSPLHF	TGTGCCAGCAGCCAACAGGGAATTGGCGGTTCACCCCTCCACTTT
TRBJ1-4	NA	NA	TRBV11-2	CASSLGGKLFF	TGTGCCAGCAGCCTGGGAGGAAAACTGTTTTTT
TRBJ1-1	NA	NA	TRBV5-1	CASSLRGTEAFF	TGCGCCAGCAGCCTTCGGGGAACTGAAGCTTTCTTT